These T cell receptor beta chains were read from a single sample in a study of beta chain features in type 1 diabetes. Some clones are missing from TCRdb's copy, which holds only in-frame ones; the method was immunoSEQ multiplex PCR. There are hundreds of thousands of clones in the sample; approximately 28% occur only once, and 0.05% to 0.07% lies in the top ten. The specimen sequenced was naive CD4+ T cells from blood. These receptors all come from a man between 18 and 35 years old in good health. Each CDR3 is given with its conserved first and last residue. A D gene is named only where the DNA matches it firmly. Clone size is shown for a subset of rows, as once, few, many or a class of expanded clone.

V	D	size	J	CDR3	DNA
TRBV4-1	TRBD1	NA	TRBJ2-7	CASSQVNDRGRKAEQYF	TGCGCCAGCAGCCAAGTCAACGACAGGGGGAGAAAAGCCGAGCAGTACTTC
TRBV25-1	TRBD1	NA	TRBJ2-7	CASSDARGPTTYEQYF	TGTGCCAGCAGTGATGCCAGGGGGCCCACTACCTACGAGCAGTACTTC
TRBV18	NA	few	TRBJ2-3	CASSPQENTQYF	TGTGCCAGCTCACCACAGGAGAATACGCAGTATTTT
TRBV9	NA	NA	TRBJ2-7	CASSQRASSYEQYF	TGTGCCAGCAGCCAGCGGGCGAGCTCCTACGAGCAGTACTTC
TRBV7-9	NA	NA	TRBJ2-1	CASSPSDNEQFF	TGTGCCAGCAGCCCGTCGGACAATGAGCAGTTCTTC
TRBV29-1	TRBD1	NA	TRBJ2-2	CSVEQGARTGELFF	TGCAGCGTTGAACAGGGGGCGAGAACCGGGGAGCTGTTTTTT
TRBV5-1	NA	few	TRBJ2-2	CASSVQRDTGELFF	TGCGCCAGCAGCGTCCAGCGCGACACCGGGGAGCTGTTTTTT
TRBV5-4	NA	NA	TRBJ2-2	CASRPGTGDDTGELFF	TGTGCCAGCAGACCCGGGACGGGGGACGACACCGGGGAGCTGTTTTTT
TRBV29-1	NA	NA	TRBJ2-1	CSVELVGGTEQFF	TGCAGCGTTGAGTTAGTTGGAGGGACTGAGCAGTTCTTC
TRBV7-2	TRBD2	few	TRBJ2-1	CASSLELAANEQFF	TGTGCCAGCAGCTTAGAGCTAGCGGCTAATGAGCAGTTCTTC
TRBV7-2	TRBD1	few	TRBJ2-4	CASSRDRVENIQYF	TGTGCCAGCAGCAGGGACAGGGTTGAAAACATTCAGTACTTC
TRBV28	TRBD1	NA	TRBJ2-7	CASSLSSGGLREQYF	TGTGCCAGCAGTTTATCGTCAGGGGGCTTACGGGAGCAGTACTTC
TRBV6-5	TRBD1	few	TRBJ1-1	CASSRDRECTEAFF	TGTGCCAGCAGCCGGGACAGGGAATGCACTGAAGCTTTCTTT
TRBV7-9	NA	few	TRBJ2-5	CASSLKVTGPETQYF	TGTGCCAGCAGCTTAAAAGTCACCGGGCCAGAGACCCAGTACTTC
TRBV7-6	NA	NA	TRBJ2-3	CASSLYSLDTQYF	TGTGCCAGCAGCTTATACTCCCTGGATACGCAGTATTTT
TRBV4-2	NA	few	TRBJ2-1	CASSRTGSNEQFF	TGTGCCAGCAGCCGGACCGGGAGCAATGAGCAGTTCTTC
TRBV10-3	NA	few	TRBJ1-1	CAISEFGPNTEAFF	TGTGCCATCAGTGAGTTTGGGCCGAACACTGAAGCTTTCTTT
TRBV29-1	NA	NA	TRBJ2-7	CSVAGVWNEQYF	TGCAGCGTTGCGGGAGTGTGGAACGAGCAGTACTTC
TRBV7-2	NA	NA	TRBJ2-1	CASSILYNEQFF	TGTGCCAGCAGCATACTGTACAATGAGCAGTTCTTC
TRBV30	NA	few	TRBJ1-2	CAWAADAYYGYTF	TGTGCCTGGGCAGCGGACGCATACTATGGCTACACCTTC
TRBV6-5	NA	NA	TRBJ1-2	CASRPGQLNGYTF	TGTGCCAGCAGGCCAGGACAACTAAATGGCTACACCTTC
TRBV20-1	NA	NA	TRBJ1-2	CSASSTYGYTF	TGCAGTGCTAGTAGTACTTATGGCTACACCTTC
TRBV13	NA	NA	TRBJ2-1	CASEGYNEQFF	TGTGCCAGCGAGGGGTACAATGAGCAGTTCTTC
TRBV9	NA	NA	TRBJ2-4	CASSGAGGAKNIQYF	TGTGCCAGCAGCGGAGCTGGGGGGGCCAAAAACATTCAGTACTTC
TRBV5-1	NA	few	TRBJ2-5	CASSAGNTGLDTGTQYF	TGCGCCAGCAGCGCGGGAAATACGGGCCTCGACACCGGGACCCAGTACTTC
TRBV9	TRBD2	NA	TRBJ2-1	CASSAPRELAGAGAYNEQFF	TGTGCCAGCAGCGCCCCGAGGGAACTAGCGGGGGCCGGGGCATACAATGAGCAGTTCTTC
TRBV7-9	NA	NA	TRBJ2-1	CASSSTGEQFF	TGTGCCAGCAGCTCCACTGGTGAGCAGTTCTTC
TRBV7-2	TRBD1	NA	TRBJ1-2	CASSPSWGQNYGYTF	TGTGCCAGCAGCCCTAGTTGGGGACAGAACTATGGCTACACCTTC
TRBV30	NA	few	TRBJ1-5	CAWRGDYNQPQHF	TGTGCCTGGAGGGGGGATTACAATCAGCCCCAGCATTTT
TRBV18	NA	NA	TRBJ2-3	CASSPGTPDTQYF	TGTGCCAGCTCACCGGGGACTCCAGATACGCAGTATTTT
TRBV28	TRBD2	NA	TRBJ2-5	CASGLGTSGAEETQYF	TGTGCCAGCGGATTAGGGACTAGCGGGGCCGAAGAGACCCAGTACTTC
TRBV7-2	NA	few	TRBJ2-7	CASSFFPGNYEQYF	TGTGCCAGCAGCTTCTTCCCAGGCAACTACGAGCAGTACTTC
TRBV7-8	NA	few	TRBJ2-7	CASSFDDRQTYEQYF	TGTGCCAGCAGCTTCGACGACAGGCAAACCTACGAGCAGTACTTC
TRBV29-1	NA	NA	TRBJ2-5	CSVELLIQETQYF	TGCAGCGTTGAACTCCTCATTCAAGAGACCCAGTACTTC
TRBV7-9	NA	NA	TRBJ2-3	CASAMDTKGPDTQYF	TGTGCCAGCGCTATGGACACGAAAGGTCCAGATACGCAGTATTTT
TRBV2	NA	NA	TRBJ1-1	CASIRQSTEAFF	TGTGCCAGCATCCGGCAGAGCACTGAAGCTTTCTTT
TRBV10-3	NA	few	TRBJ2-5	CATSGTQETQYF	TGTGCCACCTCCGGTACTCAAGAGACCCAGTACTTC
TRBV10-3	TRBD1	NA	TRBJ2-1	CAIRDRVGYNEQFF	TGTGCCATCAGGGACAGGGTGGGGTACAATGAGCAGTTCTTC
TRBV7-8	TRBD2	NA	TRBJ2-1	CASSLRLAGGPVYNEQFF	TGTGCCAGCAGCTTACGACTAGCGGGAGGGCCGGTGTACAATGAGCAGTTCTTC
TRBV30	NA	NA	TRBJ2-1	CAWRDSAYDEQFF	TGTGCCTGGAGGGATAGCGCATACGATGAGCAGTTCTTC
TRBV2	NA	NA	TRBJ1-1	CASSDPFGRNTEAFF	TGTGCCAGCAGTGATCCCTTTGGCCGGAACACTGAAGCTTTCTTT
TRBV30	NA	NA	TRBJ1-5	CAWSVRRVNQPQHF	TGTGCCTGGAGTGTACGAAGGGTAAATCAGCCCCAGCATTTT
TRBV28	TRBD1	once	TRBJ2-7	CATRTGGDEQYF	TGTGCCACTCGGACAGGGGGGGACGAGCAGTACTTC
TRBV29-1	TRBD1	few	TRBJ2-5	CSASTGAETQYF	TGCAGCGCCTCGACAGGGGCCGAGACCCAGTACTTC
TRBV15	NA	few	TRBJ2-7	CATSRGRVPQYF	TGTGCCACCAGCAGAGGCCGAGTGCCGCAGTACTTC
TRBV25-1	TRBD2	NA	TRBJ2-7	CASSEYGPAGAHEQYF	TGTGCCAGCAGTGAATATGGCCCAGCGGGAGCACACGAGCAGTACTTC
TRBV11-3	NA	NA	TRBJ2-3	CASSLGSLQDTQYF	TGTGCCAGCAGCCTAGGCAGCCTGCAGGATACGCAGTATTTT
TRBV2	NA	NA	TRBJ2-6	CASSESGPSSGANVLTF	TGTGCCAGCAGTGAGTCGGGACCCAGCTCTGGGGCCAACGTCCTGACTTTC
TRBV29-1	TRBD2	NA	TRBJ2-1	CSVALRLAGNEQFF	TGCAGCGTTGCCCTCCGGCTAGCGGGCAATGAGCAGTTCTTC
TRBV30	TRBD2	NA	TRBJ2-1	CAWSGLTAGGGIYNEQFF	TGTGCCTGGAGTGGGCTAACAGCGGGAGGCGGTATTTACAATGAGCAGTTCTTC
TRBV25-1	NA	few	TRBJ1-2	CASSGTDRNYGYTF	TGTGCCAGCAGTGGAACGGACCGTAACTATGGCTACACCTTC
TRBV7-2	TRBD2	few	TRBJ2-1	CASTLSSGLYNEQFF	TGTGCCAGCACCCTTTCTAGCGGGTTATACAATGAGCAGTTCTTC
TRBV14	TRBD1	NA	TRBJ1-2	CASSLTGDRGWNYGYTF	TGTGCCAGCAGCCTGACGGGGGACAGGGGATGGAACTATGGCTACACCTTC
TRBV6-5	NA	NA	TRBJ2-2	CASSYGRSNTGELFF	TGTGCCAGCAGTTACGGGAGATCAAACACCGGGGAGCTGTTTTTT
TRBV6-6	NA	few	TRBJ1-1	CASSYVGTEAFF	TGTGCCAGCAGTTACGTGGGCACTGAAGCTTTCTTT
TRBV30	NA	few	TRBJ1-5	CAWRGQFNQPQHF	TGTGCCTGGAGAGGGCAGTTCAATCAGCCCCAGCATTTT
TRBV30	TRBD1	NA	TRBJ1-4	CAWSVPTGENEKLFF	TGTGCCTGGAGTGTACCGACAGGGGAGAATGAAAAACTGTTTTTT
TRBV4-1	NA	NA	TRBJ2-4	CASSQVGDIQYF	TGCGCCAGCAGCCAAGTGGGGGACATTCAGTACTTC
TRBV2	NA	NA	TRBJ2-3	CASSVAGAVSGDTQYF	TGTGCCAGCAGTGTGGCAGGGGCCGTATCAGGGGATACGCAGTATTTT